This T cell receptor beta chain was obtained from a study of blood T cell repertoires in COVID-19. In the study overall: Acute and convalescent COVID-19 samples came from the United States, Italy and Spain.

Enrollees, about 18 to 95 years old, lived in around 23 US areas. Participants' own reports of clinical history determined their cohort assignment. In the study's own analysis: Amplification of reference gene primers was used by the study to estimate nucleated cell counts. TCRdb's table, derived via immunoSEQ multiplex PCR, lists solely in-frame clones and lacks some. That table is the source of V, J and clone size, and D and trimming were worked out from the DNA. The table records about 230,000 clones, roughly 90% of them present only once. V was pared by 1 base and J by 8 bases, with 14 bases between. This CDR3 is 14 amino acids long. CDR1 and CDR2 from the germline V gene are SGHTA and FQGNSA.

The material sequenced was PBMCs or T cells enriched from blood (not recorded which). This TCR was recovered from a woman younger than 45 with acute COVID-19. The genes are TRBV7-2 and TRBJ1-2; D remains ambiguous. In DNA form, the CDR3 reads TGTGCCAGCAGCTTAGACGGCCAGGTCAGAGGCTACACCTTC. It specifies CASSLDGQVRGYTF. Variable domain in full (rest from reference TRBV7-2 and TRBJ1-2): GAGVSQSPSNKVTEKGKDVELRCDPISGHTALYWYRQSLGQGLEFLIYFQGNSAPDKSGLPSDRFSAERTGGSVSTLTIQRTQQEDSAVYLCASSLDGQVRGYTFGSGTRLTVV.